One and the same sample provided the 31 T cell receptor beta chains below, sequenced in a study of T cell responses to AZD1222 COVID-19 vaccine. TCRdb's table, derived via immunoSEQ multiplex PCR, lists solely in-frame clones and lacks some. The sample records around 130,000 clones, about 82% being singletons. The material was peripheral blood, obtained on day 0 of AZD1222 vaccination. The origin of the receptors is an adult in good health.

This chain joins TRBV29-1 and TRBJ2-7, with D unresolved. The CDR3 is made up of 11 amino acids. CDR1 is SQVTM and CDR2 is ANQGSEA in the germline V gene. Trimming took off 2 bases at V and 6 bases at J, with 8 bases between the two ends. The CDR3 sequence: CSVEPECEQYF. The CDR3 bases are TGCAGCGTTGAACCCGAGTGCGAGCAGTACTTC.

The chain uses TRBV6-5 and TRBJ1-5; tentatively, D is TRBD1 (6 bases). CDR3 size: 14 residues. Trimming left V 7 bases short and J 5 bases short, with 15 bases between. Germline CDR1 MNHEY, CDR2 SVGAGI. The CDR3 bases are TGTGCCAGCAATTGGCAGGGGTCCGATCAGCCCCAGCATTTT. This sequence encodes CASNWQGSDQPQHF.

The rearrangement uses TRBV28 and TRBJ2-7; D gene unclear. Germline assignment: CDR1 MDHEN and CDR2 SYDVKM. This CDR3 is 13 amino acids long. V dropped 2 bases and J dropped 6 bases, with 11 bases sitting between them. The CDR3 sequence: CASSLVRSSEQYF. In DNA, the CDR3 is TGTGCCAGCAGTTTAGTCAGGTCGTCCGAGCAGTACTTC.

The J gene is TRBJ2-7, the V gene TRBV28, with TRBD2 identical over 13 bases. The CDR3 consists of 17 residues. Per germline, CDR1 MDHEN and CDR2 SYDVKM. V lost 7 bases, J lost 4 bases, and 13 bases stayed unmatched. The CDR3 loop is CASIALAGGDLPYEQYF. In DNA form, the CDR3 reads TGTGCCAGCATCGCACTAGCGGGAGGGGACCTACCTTACGAGCAGTACTTC. Filled out from reference TRBV28 and TRBJ2-7, the complete variable domain reads DVKVTQSSRYLVKRTGEKVFLECVQDMDHENMFWYRQDPGLGLRLIYFSYDVKMKEKGDIPEGYSVSREKKERFSLILESASTNQTSMYLCASIALAGGDLPYEQYFGPGTRLTVT.

This chain joins TRBV6-5 and TRBJ2-7; TRBD1 is a possible D gene (6 bases). In germline, CDR1 is MNHEY, CDR2 SVGAGI. V was cut by 2 bases and J by 5 bases, with 16 bases left in between. This CDR3 is built from 15 residues. The DNA for the CDR3 is TGTGCCAGCAGTTACCGTCCAGGGGCCATGAACGAGCAGTACTTC. This gives the protein CASSYRPGAMNEQYF.

The chain recombines TRBV2 with TRBJ2-1; unclear D gene. From germline, CDR1 is SNHLY and CDR2 FYNNEI. Trimming removed 4 bases from V and 0 bases from J, with 16 bases in between. The length of the CDR3 is 17 residues. CDR3 amino acids: CASSGFDSPISYNEQFF. DNA of the CDR3: TGTGCCAGCAGTGGGTTCGATAGCCCTATCTCCTACAATGAGCAGTTCTTC.

The V call is TRBV3-1 (or the pseudogene TRBV3-2), the J call TRBJ2-7; D may correspond to TRBD1 or TRBD2 (5 bases each). From germline, CDR1 is LGHDT and CDR2 YNNKEL (reference sequence). V gave up 5 bases and J gave up 6 bases, with 11 bases separating them. The CDR3 spans 12 residues. Here the CDR3 DNA reads TGTGCCAGCAGCACCGGGGCTGGCGAGCAGTACTTC. It codes for CASSTGAGEQYF.

This clone appeared once. The V gene is TRBV7-2, the J gene TRBJ2-3, with TRBD1 matching over 7 bases. This CDR3 is 16 amino acids long. V gave up 5 bases and J gave up 1 base; unmatched junction bases: 9. Germline loops: CDR1 SGHTA, CDR2 FQGNSA. CDR3 DNA sequence: TGTGCCAGCAGCAGTCCAACAGGGGTGGGCACAGATACGCAGTATTTT. It codes for CASSSPTGVGTDTQYF.

This sequence joins TRBV7-2 and TRBJ2-1; 13 bases match TRBD2. V shed 6 bases, J shed 1 base, and the junction held 6 bases outside the gene matches. The CDR3 runs to 17 residues. The germline CDR1 and CDR2 sequences are SGHTA and FQGNSA. The CDR3: CASRSMTSGGSYNEQFF. CDR3 nucleotides: TGTGCCAGCAGGTCCATGACTAGCGGGGGGTCCTACAATGAGCAGTTCTTC.

The rearrangement joins TRBV28 to TRBJ1-1, with 9 bases identical to TRBD1. Germline trimming cut 2 bases from V and 8 bases from J; bases unmatched to any gene: 15. CDR3 size: 17 residues. CDR1 and CDR2 (germline): MDHEN, SYDVKM. This CDR3 reads CASSLSAGQGPRTEAFF. As DNA, the CDR3 is TGTGCCAGCAGTTTAAGCGCGGGACAGGGACCACGTACCGAAGCTTTCTTT.

The chain combines TRBV27 with TRBJ1-4; maybe TRBD1 (5 bases). CDR3 size: 16 residues. V shed 5 bases and J shed 3 bases, with 16 bases lying between them. Germline V gene lookup returns CDR1 MNHEY and CDR2 SMNVEV (reference sequence). The CDR3 DNA reads TGTGCCAGCAGTCGTGCCCGGCGGGGGGCTAATGAAAAACTGTTTTTT. As protein: CASSRARRGANEKLFF.

The chain joins TRBV12-3 or TRBV12-4 to TRBJ1-2; D not resolved. Trimming stripped 1 base from V and 7 bases from J, with 4 bases between. CDR3 length: 11 residues. DNA for the CDR3: TGTGCCAGCAGTTTAGAGGTTGGCTACACCTTC. Translating it yields CASSLEVGYTF.

This chain links TRBV6-5 with TRBJ1-2; tentatively, D is TRBD1 (6 bases). CDR1 is MNHEY, CDR2 SVGAGI, per germline. Trimming left V 6 bases short and J 10 bases short, with 12 bases between. This CDR3 spans 11 amino acids. The DNA of the CDR3 is TGTGCCAGCAGAACAGGGTTTGACTACACCTTC. It yields the protein CASRTGFDYTF.

V gene TRBV6-5 combines with J gene TRBJ1-1; 8 bases match TRBD1. The CDR3 spans 14 residues. From germline, CDR1 is MNHEY and CDR2 SVGAGI. The V and J ends lost 5 bases and 6 bases, in that order; junction bases with no gene match: 8. For the CDR3, the DNA is TGTGCCAGCAGTCGTACAGGGGGTGCGCCTGAAGCTTTCTTT. Amino acid sequence: CASSRTGGAPEAFF.

This clone was detected once. The chain recombines TRBV7-2 with TRBJ2-5, with a possible D match to TRBD2 (6 bases). Germline lookup yields CDR1 SGHTA and CDR2 FQGNSA. The germline V and J ends were trimmed by 5 bases and 3 bases, with 13 bases remaining between them. The CDR3 runs to 14 residues. The CDR3 reads CASSESGRKETQYF. The CDR3 coding sequence is TGTGCCAGCAGCGAATCAGGGAGGAAAGAGACCCAGTACTTC.

The rearrangement uses TRBV29-1 and TRBJ1-1; D unclear. The CDR3 loop spans 14 amino acids. The germline V gene encodes CDR1 SQVTM and CDR2 ANQGSEA. The V and J ends lost 4 bases and 1 base respectively, with 13 bases between them. CDR3 amino acids: CSVVPGAGNTEAFF. The CDR3, as DNA: TGCAGCGTTGTACCGGGAGCGGGGAACACTGAAGCTTTCTTT.

This clone is a singleton in its sample. The chain joins TRBV5-6 to TRBJ1-1; D perhaps matches TRBD1 (6 bases). V lost 1 base, J lost 0 bases, and 16 bases lay in between. The CDR3 length is 17 residues. Germline values: CDR1 SGHDT, CDR2 YYEEEE. The CDR3 loop reads CASSLFRTGILNTEAFF. CDR3 DNA sequence: TGTGCCAGCAGCTTGTTTCGTACAGGGATCTTGAACACTGAAGCTTTCTTT.

The chain uses TRBV7-2 and TRBJ1-1; 8 bases fit TRBD1. Germline CDR1 is SGHTA and CDR2 is FQGNSA. CDR3 size: 14 residues. V lost 1 base and J lost 8; bases outside the gene matches: 6. The CDR3 here is CASSLEWTGPEAFF. The CDR3 DNA reads TGTGCCAGCAGCTTAGAATGGACAGGGCCCGAAGCTTTCTTT. The full variable domain, completed using reference TRBV7-2 and TRBJ1-1, is GAGVSQSPSNKVTEKGKDVELRCDPISGHTALYWYRQSLGQGLEFLIYFQGNSAPDKSGLPSDRFSAERTGGSVSTLTIQRTQQEDSAVYLCASSLEWTGPEAFFGQGTRLTVV.

V usage is TRBV10-3 and J usage is TRBJ2-5; TRBD2 agrees at 8 bases. The CDR3 covers 14 residues. V lost 7 bases, J lost 5 bases, and 9 bases stayed unmatched. The germline CDR1 and CDR2 sequences are ENHRY and SYGVKD. In DNA form, the CDR3 reads TGTGCCATCAACCCCGGGGGGGCTCGGGAGACCCAGTACTTC. Translation: CAINPGGARETQYF.

V usage is TRBV21-1 and J usage is TRBJ2-6; TRBD1 reflects the table's D call only, with no check against the DNA. TRBV21-1 is given as a pseudogene. The CDR3 contains 15 residues. CDR3 region: CASSNGDRWSNVLTF. CDR3 nucleotides: TGTGCCAGCAGCAATGGGGACAGGTGGTCCAACGTCCTGACTTTC.

This sequence joins TRBV12-3 or TRBV12-4 and TRBJ1-1; no definite D call. The CDR3 extends over 12 amino acids. The V end was cut by 2 bases, the J end by 7 bases, with 8 bases between. The DNA of the CDR3 is TGTGCCAGCAGTTTATACAACGGTGAAGCTTTCTTT. The encoded protein is CASSLYNGEAFF.

The rearrangement joins TRBV16 to TRBJ1-5, with D uncertain. CDR1 is KGHSY and CDR2 is FQNENV in the germline V gene. This CDR3 is 13 amino acids long. V dropped 2 bases and J dropped 6 bases, with 8 bases sitting between them. CDR3 in DNA: TGTGCCAGCAGCCAACGGGTATTTCAGCCCCAGCATTTT. Translated: CASSQRVFQPQHF.

The CDR3 nucleotides read TGCGCCAGCAGCTTGGCGGCAGCTTTTACCGGGGAGCTGTTTTTT. Translation gives CASSLAAAFTGELFF. The chain carries TRBV5-1 and TRBJ2-2; no firm D call. The CDR3 spans 15 residues. V shed 0 bases and J shed 5 bases, with 11 bases lying between them. Germline CDR1 is SGHRS and CDR2 is YFSETQ.

The chain couples TRBV9 to TRBJ2-7; 7 bases match TRBD1. V shed 4 bases, J shed 3 bases, and the junction held 10 bases outside the gene matches. CDR3 length: 15 residues. Germline CDR1 and CDR2: SGDLS and YYNGEE. The CDR3 DNA follows: TGTGCCAGCAGCCCTCGGACAGGAAGGGACTACGAGCAGTACTTC. Translating gives CASSPRTGRDYEQYF.

This chain joins TRBV19 and TRBJ1-4; D unclear. Looked up from germline, CDR1 is LNHDA and CDR2 is SQIVND (reference sequence). This CDR3 is 17 amino acids long. The V end lost 0 bases, the J end lost 8 bases, and 19 bases lay between the germline ends. The CDR3 DNA is TGTGCCAGTAGTATAGAAGATTTGGGGAGTGTTTCGGAAAAACTGTTTTTT. Translation: CASSIEDLGSVSEKLFF.

This chain connects TRBV18 to TRBJ1-6; D is possibly TRBD1 (5 bases). This CDR3 region has 15 residues. Germline CDR1 KGHSH, CDR2 LQKENI. The V end was cut by 8 bases, the J end by 6 bases, with 17 bases between. CDR3 bases: TGTGCCAGCCGCTTACAGGATTCGGGTAATTCACCCCTCCACTTT. This sequence encodes CASRLQDSGNSPLHF.

This chain connects TRBV6-5 to TRBJ2-1, with TRBD2 identical over 8 bases. Per the germline V gene, CDR1 is MNHEY and CDR2 is SVGAGI. The CDR3 consists of 15 residues. V lost 8 bases and J lost 7; bases outside the gene matches: 13. The CDR3 sequence is CASGTGGDRRNEQFF. Here the CDR3 DNA reads TGTGCCAGCGGAACGGGAGGGGATAGACGAAATGAGCAGTTCTTC.

This chain links TRBV29-1 with TRBJ1-1; possibly TRBD1 for D (6 bases). V was clipped by 0 bases and J by 1 base, with 12 bases between them. Germline V CDR1 and CDR2: SQVTM, ANQGSEA. The CDR3 consists of 15 residues. The CDR3 DNA reads as TGCAGCGTTGAAGATCTAGGGACACCGAACACTGAAGCTTTCTTT. Its protein is CSVEDLGTPNTEAFF.

This chain links TRBV6-4 with TRBJ2-2, with D perhaps matching TRBD1 (5 bases). The germline V gene encodes CDR1 MRHNA and CDR2 SNTAGT. The CDR3 loop spans 13 amino acids. V was trimmed by 6 bases and J by 5 bases, leaving 10 bases between them. The CDR3 region is CASRTDSTGELFF. The CDR3 coding sequence is TGTGCCAGCAGAACAGACAGTACCGGGGAGCTGTTTTTT.

This chain links TRBV18 with TRBJ1-6, with 7 positions matching TRBD1. The CDR3 is 15 residues long. The junction had 6 bases not matched to a gene; V was cut back by 4 bases and J by 6 bases. From germline, CDR1 is KGHSH and CDR2 LQKENI. CDR3: CASSLADRPNSPLHF. DNA for the CDR3: TGTGCCAGCTCACTAGCGGACAGGCCTAATTCACCCCTCCACTTT. Using reference TRBV18 and TRBJ1-6 for the parts outside the CDR3, the full variable domain is NAGVMQNPRHLVRRRGQEARLRCSPMKGHSHVYWYRQLPEEGLKFMVYLQKENIIDESGMPKERFSAEFPKEGPSILRIQQVVRGDSAAYFCASSLADRPNSPLHFGNGTRLTVT.

The rearrangement uses TRBV15 and TRBJ2-1, with D possibly being TRBD2 (6 bases). CDR3 size: 16 residues. Germline loops: CDR1 LNHNV, CDR2 YYDKDF (reference sequence). The V end was cut by 1 base, the J end by 2 bases, with 12 bases between. CDR3 DNA sequence: TGTGCCACCAGCAGAGGCGGGGCCCGTACCTACAATGAGCAGTTCTTC. It encodes CATSRGGARTYNEQFF.